A single sample is the source of the 20 T cell receptor beta chains below, sequenced in a study of T cell repertoires in cytomegalovirus infection. TCRdb re-called the reads through MiXCR, storing one row per CDR3 protein. The sample has about 440,000 distinct CDR3 sequences, about a third seen once. The sequenced sample consisted of PBMCs. The receptor set was obtained from a human donor in good health (CMV status not recorded). Some clones in this sample may be carry-over from other donors' samples.

This chain uses TRBV20-1 with TRBJ2-1; D is perhaps TRBD1 (5 bases). Between the trimmed V and J ends, which lost 6 bases and 0 bases, there was a span of 15 bases. The germline V gene encodes CDR1 DFQATT and CDR2 SNEGSKA (reference sequence). The CDR3 runs 15 residues. DNA for the CDR3: TGCAGTGCCCCATGGACATTGAGCTCCTACAATGAGCAGTTCTTC. Amino acids: CSAPWTLSSYNEQFF.

V usage is TRBV11-2 and J usage is TRBJ2-7; TRBD1 or TRBD2 may be the D gene (6 bases each). V shed 2 bases and J shed 3 bases, with 20 bases lying between them. This CDR3 has 17 amino acids. From germline, CDR1 is SGHAT and CDR2 FQNNGV. The CDR3 region has the DNA TGTGCCAGCAGCTTAAGCCGCGTTGGGGGGCTCGGCTACGAGCAGTACTTC. It yields the protein CASSLSRVGGLGYEQYF.

The sample holds one count of this clonotype. This clone may be a read error of a much larger clone one base away. CDR3 sequence reads: CASSSDSRGRLSGANGLTF. CDR3 sequence (DNA): TGTGCCAGCAGTTCGGACAGTAGGGGCCGACTCTCTGGGGCCAACGGCCTGACTTTC. The V call is TRBV12-3 or TRBV12-4, the J call TRBJ2-6; D perhaps matches TRBD1 (6 bases). The CDR3 extends over 19 amino acids.

The V call is TRBV6-1, the J call TRBJ2-6; D might be TRBD1 (5 bases). From germline, CDR1 is MNHNS and CDR2 SASEGT. CDR3 length equals 14 residues. V lost 6 bases and J lost 2, with 8 bases in between. The CDR3 spells CASRPQAGANVLTF. The DNA of the CDR3 is TGTGCCAGCAGACCACAGGCTGGGGCCAACGTCCTGACTTTC.

This clonotype was picked up a small number of times. V usage is TRBV6-2 or TRBV6-3 and J usage is TRBJ2-5; D remains unclear. The CDR3 is 14 residues long. V lost 2 bases, J lost 4 bases, and 11 bases lay in between. Per germline, CDR1 MNHEY and CDR2 SVGEGT. This CDR3 reads CASSYVRPRETQYF. DNA of the CDR3: TGTGCCAGCAGTTACGTCAGGCCCCGAGAGACCCAGTACTTC.

The rearrangement links TRBV7-9 to TRBJ1-2; D is unclear. CDR1 and CDR2 (germline): SEHNR, FQNEAQ (reference sequence). Trimming pared 5 bases from V and 8 bases from J, leaving 12 bases between. The CDR3 contains 12 residues. CDR3: CASSHTPGGYTF. The CDR3 DNA sequence: TGTGCCAGCAGCCATACACCGGGAGGCTACACCTTC.

The chain is built from TRBV6-1 and TRBJ2-3; D uncertain. The germline gives CDR1 MNHNS, CDR2 SASEGT. The germline V and J ends were trimmed by 8 bases and 2 bases, with 14 bases remaining between them. The CDR3 is 14 residues long. The CDR3 sequence is CASRLRSNTDTQYF. The CDR3 coding sequence is TGTGCCAGCCGGCTGAGGAGTAACACAGATACGCAGTATTTT.

This clonotype came up many times. The rearrangement joins TRBV7-2 to TRBJ2-5; the D is unclear. Trimming pared 5 bases from V and 0 bases from J, leaving 10 bases between. The CDR3 contains 14 residues. CDR1 SGHTA and CDR2 FQGNSA come from the germline V gene. This chain's CDR3 is CASSIGSYQETQYF. The CDR3 DNA is TGTGCCAGCAGCATAGGTTCTTACCAAGAGACCCAGTACTTC.

V and J are TRBV7-9 and TRBJ2-3; D possibly corresponds to TRBD1 (6 bases). With 5 bases removed from V and 2 bases from J, the gap between germline ends came to 17 bases. Germline V CDR1 and CDR2: SEHNR, FQNEAQ (reference sequence). The CDR3 has 16 amino acids. The CDR3 reads CASSVVGQSPTDTQYF. CDR3 nucleotides: TGTGCCAGCAGCGTAGTTGGACAGTCCCCCACAGATACGCAGTATTTT.

This clonotype has only a few counts. This chain uses TRBV19 with TRBJ2-5, with D perhaps TRBD2 (6 bases). Germline V gives CDR1 LNHDA, CDR2 SQIVND (reference sequence). The CDR3 is 11 residues long. Trimming shortened V by 8 bases and J by 4 bases, and 8 bases separated the two germline ends. The CDR3 nucleotides read TGTGCCAGTCACGGGGGAGAGACCCAGTACTTC. Protein product: CASHGGETQYF.

This clonotype was observed many times. The chain links TRBV6-5 to TRBJ1-2; the D is unclear. The V and J ends lost 6 bases and 0 bases respectively, with 20 bases between them. Germline loops: CDR1 MNHEY, CDR2 SVGAGI. The CDR3 runs 17 residues. CDR3 sequence reads: CASRTLHKGRSNYGYTF. For the CDR3, the DNA is TGTGCCAGCAGGACCCTCCACAAGGGCAGATCTAACTATGGCTACACCTTC.

This chain connects TRBV4-1 to TRBJ1-4; D remains ambiguous. CDR1 is MGHRA, CDR2 YSYEKL, per germline. This CDR3 is built from 17 residues. V lost 4 bases and J 8 bases, leaving 23 bases between the germline ends. This CDR3 reads CASSPGTGSPRAEKLFF. In DNA, the CDR3 is TGCGCCAGCAGCCCGGGTACGGGGTCCCCGCGGGCCGAAAAACTGTTTTTT.

This clonotype showed up just a few times. The chain links TRBV19 to TRBJ1-1; the D gene is possibly TRBD1 (6 bases). The CDR3 has 16 residues. The V end was cut by 5 bases, the J end by 0 bases, with 16 bases between. Per germline, CDR1 LNHDA and CDR2 SQIVND (reference sequence). CDR3 DNA sequence: TGTGCCAGTAGTCTAGGCAGACAGGTTATGAACACTGAAGCTTTCTTT. Its translation: CASSLGRQVMNTEAFF.

The chain is built from TRBV6-8 and TRBJ1-5, with TRBD1 matching over 7 bases. Per the germline V gene, CDR1 is MNHGY and CDR2 is SAAAGT. CDR3 length: 16 residues. Trimming cost V 5 bases and J 3 bases; bases outside gene matches: 10. The CDR3 sequence is CASSRAGGSNNQPQHF. The CDR3 DNA reads as TGTGCCAGCAGTCGAGCAGGGGGATCGAACAATCAGCCCCAGCATTTT.

The V call is TRBV7-8, the J call TRBJ2-2; TRBD1 aligns across 7 bases. The CDR3 runs to 16 residues. From germline, CDR1 is SGHVS and CDR2 FQNEAQ. J was trimmed by 6 bases and V by 1 base; bases with no gene match: 8. CDR3 coding DNA: TGTGCCAGCAGCTTAGAGAGGGGGCTGATCGCCGGGGAGCTGTTTTTT. Protein: CASSLERGLIAGELFF.

This clonotype was counted between two and nine times. The chain carries TRBV2 and TRBJ2-1; the D is unclear. The ends were cut back, 4 bases at V and 6 bases at J, with 13 bases in the middle. Germline values: CDR1 SNHLY, CDR2 FYNNEI. The CDR3 extends over 14 amino acids. CDR3 sequence: CASSGGPQVNEQFF. The CDR3 nucleotides read TGTGCCAGCAGTGGCGGACCTCAGGTCAATGAGCAGTTCTTC.

V gene TRBV4-1 combines with J gene TRBJ2-3; D is ambiguous. V shed 5 bases and J shed 1 base, with 16 bases lying between them. Per germline, CDR1 MGHRA and CDR2 YSYEKL. The CDR3 spans 16 residues. The CDR3 DNA reads TGCGCCAGCAGCTTTCGTGCCGGCACTGGCACAGATACGCAGTATTTT. This translates into CASSFRAGTGTDTQYF.

The chain carries TRBV14 and TRBJ1-4; the match to TRBD1 covers 7 bases. The CDR3 totals 16 residues. Germline-derived CDR1 and CDR2 are SGHDN and FVKESK. The V segment lost 3 bases and the J segment 6 bases; nucleotides outside the gene matches: 10. The DNA for the CDR3 is TGTGCCAGCAGCCAGACAGGGCGCTTGGTCGATGAAAAACTGTTTTTT. This encodes CASSQTGRLVDEKLFF.

This clonotype was seen repeatedly, ten times or more. This sequence joins TRBV7-6 and TRBJ1-3; possible D gene TRBD1, 5 bases. From germline, CDR1 is SGHVS and CDR2 FNYEAQ. V shed 3 bases and J shed 0 bases, with 15 bases lying between them. CDR3 length equals 17 residues. DNA of the CDR3: TGTGCCAGCAGCTTCGTTTTCGACAGCCTCTCTGGAAACACCATATATTTT. Amino acid sequence: CASSFVFDSLSGNTIYF.

This clonotype has only a few counts. J is TRBJ1-6 and V is TRBV7-9; 9 positions agree with TRBD1. The ends lost 5 bases at V and 13 bases at J; junction bases unmatched: 18. The CDR3 sequence is 17 residues long. CDR1 is SEHNR, CDR2 FQNEAQ, per germline (reference sequence). CDR3 protein: CASSIGRDRDLNRPLHF. The DNA of the CDR3 is TGTGCCAGCAGCATTGGCCGGGACAGGGACTTAAATAGGCCCCTCCACTTT.